This TCR beta chain was recovered during a study of blood T cell repertoires in COVID-19. In the study overall: T cells, B-cell-depleted T cells, or PBMCs provided the cDNA or gDNA that served as material.

Trimming removed 3 bases at V and 0 bases at J, with 7 bases between. Germline V gene sequence: CDR1 KGHDR, CDR2 SFDVKD. The CDR3 spans 14 residues. Cohort placement rested on clinical history that participants reported themselves. In the source study's methods: Scientists estimated how many nucleated cells there were by amplifying reference gene primers. TCRdb's table, derived via immunoSEQ multiplex PCR, lists solely in-frame clones and lacks some. The DNA gave D and trimming, while V, J and clone size come from that table. Here the sample spans under 200,000 clones, approximately 80% being singletons. The table lists this clone with a count of one.

V is TRBV24-1 and J is TRBJ1-1; D is undetermined. The clonotype originates from a woman aged 55-70 years with acute COVID-19. Material for sequencing was PBMCs or T cells enriched from blood (not recorded which). DNA for the CDR3: TGTGCCACCAGTGATGCCGGAGTGAACACTGAAGCTTTCTTT. Its translation is CATSDAGVNTEAFF.